Following are 15 T cell receptor beta chains from one sample sequenced in a study of blood T cell repertoires in COVID-19. Here immunoSEQ multiplex PCR was the method, and the copy in TCRdb shows in-frame clones only, minus some. The sample holds about 330,000 clones; approximately 90% are singletons and the top ten take roughly 8.9%. The sequencing sample was made of peripheral blood. The receptors were sampled from a man aged 30-40 years with COVID-19, enrolled during active disease.

This clone was recorded once. The V gene is TRBV11-3, the J gene TRBJ2-1; no clear D gene. The CDR3 length is 13 residues. Germline CDR1 SGHNT, CDR2 YENEEA. The V end lost 0 bases, the J end lost 7 bases, and 7 bases lay between the germline ends. The CDR3 region is CASSLDRQNEQFF. CDR3 nucleotide sequence: TGTGCCAGCAGCTTAGATCGCCAGAATGAGCAGTTCTTC.

The rearrangement joins TRBV30 to TRBJ2-5, with D possibly TRBD1 on 6 matching bases. The V gene lost 2 bases and the J gene lost 7 bases, with 14 bases spanning the gap. The CDR3 spans 13 residues. Germline loops: CDR1 GTSNPN, CDR2 SVGIG (reference sequence). In DNA, the CDR3 is TGTGCCTGGAGTTACAGGGCGTTGGGGACCCAGTACTTC. Its translation: CAWSYRALGTQYF.

The gene calls are TRBV27 and TRBJ1-5; the D is unclear. Looked up from germline, CDR1 is MNHEY and CDR2 is SMNVEV (reference sequence). This CDR3 is built from 15 residues. The germline V and J ends were trimmed by 5 bases and 1 base, with 12 bases remaining between them. The CDR3 region is CASSEGHGSNQPQHF. In DNA, the CDR3 is TGTGCCAGCAGTGAGGGTCACGGGAGCAATCAGCCCCAGCATTTT.

The chain joins TRBV7-2 to TRBJ1-1, with D unresolved. The CDR3 has 13 amino acids. The germline CDR1 and CDR2 sequences are SGHTA and FQGNSA. Trimming pared 4 bases from V and 0 bases from J, leaving 6 bases between. The CDR3 loop is CASSSNMNTEAFF. In DNA form, the CDR3 reads TGTGCCAGCAGCTCCAACATGAACACTGAAGCTTTCTTT.

The genes are TRBV5-1 and TRBJ2-2; 12 bases line up with TRBD2. V gave up 0 bases and J gave up 2 bases; unmatched junction bases: 5. This CDR3 region has 18 residues. Germline lookup yields CDR1 SGHRS and CDR2 YFSETQ. The CDR3: CASSLDPGLAGNTGELFF. As DNA, the CDR3 is TGCGCCAGCAGCTTGGACCCTGGACTAGCGGGAAACACCGGGGAGCTGTTTTTT. The full variable domain, rest sourced from reference TRBV5-1 and TRBJ2-2, is KAGVTQTPRYLIKTRGQQVTLSCSPISGHRSVSWYQQTPGQGLQFLFEYFSETQRNKGNFPGRFSGRQFSNSRSEMNVSTLELGDSALYLCASSLDPGLAGNTGELFFGEGSRLTVL.

The count of this clone is one. This rearrangement joins TRBV11-2 to TRBJ2-1; D perhaps matches TRBD2 (6 bases). V was pared by 4 bases and J by 5 bases, with 15 bases between. Germline V gene data show CDR1 as SGHAT and CDR2 as FQNNGV. CDR3 size: 15 residues. Here the CDR3 reads CASSSLTGTHNEQFF. CDR3 in DNA: TGTGCCAGCAGCTCCTTAACCGGGACTCACAATGAGCAGTTCTTC.

Written as DNA, the CDR3 is TGTGCCAGCAGCGTAGTCGAGCCGGGGGGACAAATGGATGGCTACACCTTC. This sequence encodes CASSVVEPGGQMDGYTF. This chain uses TRBV9 with TRBJ1-2; maybe TRBD1 (6 bases). In germline, CDR1 is SGDLS, CDR2 YYNGEE. The CDR3 loop spans 17 amino acids. The V end lost 0 bases, the J end lost 6 bases, and 21 bases lay between the germline ends.

The rearrangement uses TRBV7-9 and TRBJ2-2; TRBD1 aligns across 7 bases. CDR1 is SEHNR and CDR2 is FQNEAQ in the germline V gene (reference sequence). With 5 bases clipped from V and 0 bases from J, the junction kept 12 bases outside the gene matches. The CDR3 runs to 18 residues. CDR3 protein: CASSPQRGQSTNTGELFF. The DNA for the CDR3 is TGTGCCAGCAGCCCTCAGAGGGGACAGTCTACGAACACCGGGGAGCTGTTTTTT.

The chain combines TRBV19 with TRBJ1-5; the match to TRBD1 covers 7 bases. The CDR3 has 14 amino acids. The germline V gene has CDR1 LNHDA and CDR2 SQIVND (reference sequence). J was trimmed by 5 bases and V by 7 bases; bases with no gene match: 8. Here the CDR3 reads CASTPTGAHQPQHF. The CDR3 DNA reads as TGTGCCAGTACCCCCACAGGGGCCCATCAGCCCCAGCATTTT.

The chain joins TRBV28 to TRBJ1-5, with 7 bases fitting TRBD1. Germline V gene sequence: CDR1 MDHEN, CDR2 SYDVKM. V lost 1 base and J lost 7; bases outside the gene matches: 7. The CDR3 is made up of 15 amino acids. Written as DNA, the CDR3 is TGTGCCAGCAGTTTATCCTACAGGGGTTCCCAGCCCCAGCATTTT. Its protein product is CASSLSYRGSQPQHF.

The rearrangement joins TRBV29-1 to TRBJ1-1; perhaps TRBD1 as D (6 bases). V lost 3 bases to trimming and J lost 9 bases, with 11 bases between them. Looked up from germline, CDR1 is SQVTM and CDR2 is ANQGSEA. The CDR3 covers 11 residues. The CDR3 sequence is CSVDAGAQAFF. The CDR3, as DNA: TGCAGCGTTGATGCGGGGGCTCAAGCTTTCTTT.

In this sample, this clone turned up once. V is TRBV5-4 and J is TRBJ1-1; TRBD1 matches 7 bases. The CDR3 runs to 15 residues. Germline V gene sequence: CDR1 SGHNT, CDR2 YYREEE (reference sequence). V dropped 2 bases and J dropped 1; count of bases not matched to a gene: 5. The CDR3 DNA reads as TGTGCCAGCAGCTTTGACAGGGTTGGGAACACTGAAGCTTTCTTT. Amino acid sequence: CASSFDRVGNTEAFF.

This chain connects TRBV30 to TRBJ1-1; TRBD1 is a possible D gene (5 bases). V was trimmed by 2 bases and J by 4 bases, leaving 20 bases between them. The CDR3 spans 16 residues. Germline values: CDR1 GTSNPN, CDR2 SVGIG (reference sequence). As DNA, the CDR3 is TGTGCCTGGAGTTCTACCTCGGGGGATTTGGGCACTGAAGCTTTCTTT. Protein product: CAWSSTSGDLGTEAFF.

V and J are TRBV4-3 and TRBJ1-2; 10 positions match TRBD1. This CDR3 has 16 residues. V was pared by 3 bases and J by 6 bases, with 10 bases of the junction left unmatched. Germline V gene data show CDR1 as LGHNA and CDR2 as YSLEER. CDR3 residues: CASSHGSGQGSDGYTF. The CDR3 DNA reads as TGCGCCAGCAGCCACGGATCGGGACAGGGGTCTGATGGCTACACCTTC.

This clone appeared once. The gene calls are TRBV6-5 and TRBJ2-2; the match to TRBD1 covers 8 bases. Germline values: CDR1 MNHEY, CDR2 SVGAGI. V lost 7 bases, J lost 6 bases, and 4 bases stayed unmatched. CDR3 size: 13 residues. The CDR3 nucleotides are TGTGCCAGCACCCGGACAGGGCCCGGGGAGCTGTTTTTT. This translates into CASTRTGPGELFF.